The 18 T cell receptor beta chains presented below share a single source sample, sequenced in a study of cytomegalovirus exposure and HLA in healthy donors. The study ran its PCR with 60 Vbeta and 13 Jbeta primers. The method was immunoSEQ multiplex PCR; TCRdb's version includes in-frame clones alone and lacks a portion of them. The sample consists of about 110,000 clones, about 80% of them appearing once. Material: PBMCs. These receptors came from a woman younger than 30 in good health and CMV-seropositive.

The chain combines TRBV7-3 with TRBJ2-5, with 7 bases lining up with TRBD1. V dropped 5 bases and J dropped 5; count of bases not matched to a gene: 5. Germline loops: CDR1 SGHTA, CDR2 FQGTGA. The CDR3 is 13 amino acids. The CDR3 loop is CASSPQGLETQYF. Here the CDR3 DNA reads TGTGCCAGCAGCCCACAGGGGTTGGAGACCCAGTACTTC.

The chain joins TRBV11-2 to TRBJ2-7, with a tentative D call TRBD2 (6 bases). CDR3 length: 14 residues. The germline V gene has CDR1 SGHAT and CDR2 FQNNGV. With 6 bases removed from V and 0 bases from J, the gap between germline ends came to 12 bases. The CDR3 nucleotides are TGTGCCAGCAGTACTACTAGCAGCTCCTACGAGCAGTACTTC. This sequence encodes CASSTTSSSYEQYF.

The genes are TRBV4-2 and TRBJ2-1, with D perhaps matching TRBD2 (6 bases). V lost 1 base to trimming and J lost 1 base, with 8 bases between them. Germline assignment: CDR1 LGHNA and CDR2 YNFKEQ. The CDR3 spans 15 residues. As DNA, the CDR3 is TGTGCCAGCAGCCAAGGCGGGAAGTCCTACAATGAGCAGTTCTTC. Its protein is CASSQGGKSYNEQFF.

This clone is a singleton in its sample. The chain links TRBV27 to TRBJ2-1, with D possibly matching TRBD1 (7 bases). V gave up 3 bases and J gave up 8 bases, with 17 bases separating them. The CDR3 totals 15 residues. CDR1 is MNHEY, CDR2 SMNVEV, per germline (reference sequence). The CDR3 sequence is CASSFRQGGGDEQFF. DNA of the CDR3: TGTGCCAGCAGTTTTCGACAGGGTGGAGGGGATGAGCAGTTCTTC.

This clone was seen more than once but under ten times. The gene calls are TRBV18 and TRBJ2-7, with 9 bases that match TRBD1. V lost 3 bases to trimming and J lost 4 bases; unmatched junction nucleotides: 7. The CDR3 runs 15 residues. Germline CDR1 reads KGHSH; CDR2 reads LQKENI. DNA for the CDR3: TGTGCCAGCTCACCGTCCGGGACAGGGCTGTACGAGCAGTACTTC. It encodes CASSPSGTGLYEQYF.

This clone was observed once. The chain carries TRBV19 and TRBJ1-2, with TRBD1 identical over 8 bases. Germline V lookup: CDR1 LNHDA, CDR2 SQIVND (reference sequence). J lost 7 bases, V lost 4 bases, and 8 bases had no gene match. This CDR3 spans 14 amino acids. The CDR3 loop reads CASSRRQGAFGYTF. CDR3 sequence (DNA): TGTGCCAGTAGTAGGAGGCAGGGGGCGTTTGGCTACACCTTC.

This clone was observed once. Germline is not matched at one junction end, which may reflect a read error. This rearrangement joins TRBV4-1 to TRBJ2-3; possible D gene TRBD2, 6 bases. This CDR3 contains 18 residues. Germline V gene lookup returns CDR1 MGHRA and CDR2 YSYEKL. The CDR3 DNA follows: TGCGCCATCAGCCAAGATTACAAGGGGCGGGAAAGCACAGATACGCAGTATTTT. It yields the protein CAISQDYKGRESTDTQYF.

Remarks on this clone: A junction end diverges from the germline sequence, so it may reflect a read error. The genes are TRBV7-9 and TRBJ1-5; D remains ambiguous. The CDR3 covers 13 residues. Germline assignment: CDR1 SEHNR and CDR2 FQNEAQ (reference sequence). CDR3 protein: CSSSYDNLEPQNF. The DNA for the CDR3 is TGTTCCAGCAGCTATGACAACCTCGAGCCCCAGAATTTT.

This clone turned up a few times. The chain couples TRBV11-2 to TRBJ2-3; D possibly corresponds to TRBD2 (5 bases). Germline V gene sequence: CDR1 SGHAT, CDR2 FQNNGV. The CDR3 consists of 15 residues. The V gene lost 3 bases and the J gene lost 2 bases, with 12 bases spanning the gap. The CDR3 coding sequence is TGTGCCAGCAGCTTTCAAGCGGAGTCCACAGATACGCAGTATTTT. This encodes CASSFQAESTDTQYF.

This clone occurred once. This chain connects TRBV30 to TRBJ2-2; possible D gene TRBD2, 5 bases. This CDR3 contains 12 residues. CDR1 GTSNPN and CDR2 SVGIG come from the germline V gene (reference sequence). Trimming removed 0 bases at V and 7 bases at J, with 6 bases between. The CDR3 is CAWSVAGGELFF. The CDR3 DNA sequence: TGTGCCTGGAGTGTTGCGGGCGGGGAGCTGTTTTTT.

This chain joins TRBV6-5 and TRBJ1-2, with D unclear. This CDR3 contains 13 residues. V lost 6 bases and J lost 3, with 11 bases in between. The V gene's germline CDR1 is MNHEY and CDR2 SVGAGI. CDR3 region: CASRARRDYGYTF. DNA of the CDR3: TGTGCCAGCAGGGCGCGGAGAGACTATGGCTACACCTTC.

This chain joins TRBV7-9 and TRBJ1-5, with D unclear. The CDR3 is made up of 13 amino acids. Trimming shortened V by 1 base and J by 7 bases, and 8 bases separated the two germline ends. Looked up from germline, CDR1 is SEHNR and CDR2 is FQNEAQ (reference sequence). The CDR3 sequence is CASSLDSRQPQHF. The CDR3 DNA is TGTGCCAGCAGCTTAGACTCTCGGCAGCCCCAGCATTTT.

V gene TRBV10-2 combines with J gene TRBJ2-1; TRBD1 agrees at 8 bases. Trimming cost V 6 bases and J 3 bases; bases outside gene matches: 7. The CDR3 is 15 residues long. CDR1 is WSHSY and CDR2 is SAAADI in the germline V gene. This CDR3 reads CASRAGGGDYNEQFF. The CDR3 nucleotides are TGCGCCAGCAGGGCAGGGGGCGGGGACTACAATGAGCAGTTCTTC.

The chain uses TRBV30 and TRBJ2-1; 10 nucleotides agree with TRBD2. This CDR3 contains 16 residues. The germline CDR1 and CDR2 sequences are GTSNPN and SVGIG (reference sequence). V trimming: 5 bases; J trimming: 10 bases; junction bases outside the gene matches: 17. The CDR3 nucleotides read TGTGCCTGGGGGGGGAGCACCGGGACTAGCGTATGGGAGCAGTTCTTC. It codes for CAWGGSTGTSVWEQFF.

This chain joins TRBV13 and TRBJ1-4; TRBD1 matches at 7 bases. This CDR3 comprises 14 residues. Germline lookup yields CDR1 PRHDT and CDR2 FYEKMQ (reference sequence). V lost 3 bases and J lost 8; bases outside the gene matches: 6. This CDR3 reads CASSLTGKMEKLFF. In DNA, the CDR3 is TGTGCCAGCAGCTTGACAGGGAAAATGGAAAAACTGTTTTTT.

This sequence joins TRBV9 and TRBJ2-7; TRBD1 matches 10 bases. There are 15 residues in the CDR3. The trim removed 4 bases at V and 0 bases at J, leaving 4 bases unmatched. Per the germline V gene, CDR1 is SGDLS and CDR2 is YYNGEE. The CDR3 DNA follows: TGTGCCAGCAGCTCGGGACAGGGGATCTCCTACGAGCAGTACTTC. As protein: CASSSGQGISYEQYF.

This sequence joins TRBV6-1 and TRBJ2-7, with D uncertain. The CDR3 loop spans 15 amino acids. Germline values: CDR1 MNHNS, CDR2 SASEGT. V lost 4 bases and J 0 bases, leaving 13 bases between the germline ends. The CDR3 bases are TGTGCCAGCAGTGTGAACAGCCAAGTCTCCTACGAGCAGTACTTC. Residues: CASSVNSQVSYEQYF.

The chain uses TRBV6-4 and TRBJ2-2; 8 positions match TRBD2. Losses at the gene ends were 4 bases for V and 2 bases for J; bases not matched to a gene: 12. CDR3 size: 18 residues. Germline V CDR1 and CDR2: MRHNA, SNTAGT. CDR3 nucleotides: TGTGCCAGCAGTGCCTGGGGAGAGCGGGAGATTAACACCGGGGAGCTGTTTTTT. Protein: CASSAWGEREINTGELFF.